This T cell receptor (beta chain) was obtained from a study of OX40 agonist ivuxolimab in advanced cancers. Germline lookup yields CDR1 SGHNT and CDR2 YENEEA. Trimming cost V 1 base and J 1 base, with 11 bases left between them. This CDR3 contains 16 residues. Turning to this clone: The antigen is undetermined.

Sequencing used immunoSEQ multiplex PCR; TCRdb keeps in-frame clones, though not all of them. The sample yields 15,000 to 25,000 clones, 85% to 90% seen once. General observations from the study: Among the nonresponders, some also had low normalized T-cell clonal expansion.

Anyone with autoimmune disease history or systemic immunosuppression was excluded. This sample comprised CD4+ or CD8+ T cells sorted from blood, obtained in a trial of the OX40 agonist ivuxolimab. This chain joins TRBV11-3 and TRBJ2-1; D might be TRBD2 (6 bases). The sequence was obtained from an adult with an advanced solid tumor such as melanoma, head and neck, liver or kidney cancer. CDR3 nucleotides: TGTGCCAGCAGCTTAGGAATCGGGGGATCCTACAATGAGCAGTTCTTC. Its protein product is CASSLGIGGSYNEQFF.